The clone carrying this TCR beta chain was picked up many times. What it recognizes is unknown. The read halts 3 residues ahead of the CDR3 end, with the missing end drawn from the germline J gene. The data originate from a study of T cell clonality in common variable immunodeficiency. Study-wide results and caveats: CVID subjects shared fewer TCRbeta clones than healthy controls did. TCRbeta clonality was increased in CVID versus healthy controls. Common variable immunodeficiency TCR beta sequences reportedly had fewer deletions and N-nucleotide insertions.

The method was immunoSEQ multiplex PCR; TCRdb's version includes in-frame clones alone and lacks a portion of them. Found here are 50,000 to 60,000 clones, no singletons; the ten largest cover just over 2%. Germline V gene sequence: CDR1 DFQATT, CDR2 SNEGSKA (reference sequence). This CDR3 comprises 13 residues. This receptor was taken from a person aged 18 to 70 in good health. The sequenced sample was peripheral blood mononuclear cells. V is TRBV20-1 and J is TRBJ1-2, with 12 bases matching TRBD1. CDR3 sequence: CSAPGTGGEGYTF. CDR3 DNA (partial): TGCAGTGCTCCTGGGACAGGGGGCGAGGGC.